This entry lists 14 T cell receptor beta chains sequenced from one sample in a study of cytomegalovirus exposure and HLA in healthy donors. Amplification used 60 Vbeta primers and 13 Jbeta primers. Data came from immunoSEQ multiplex PCR; TCRdb stores just in-frame clones and leaves some out. The repertoire holds roughly 100,000 clones, with 64% as singletons. Material for sequencing was PBMCs. The receptors derive from a man aged 55 to 70 in good health and CMV-seronegative.

V and J are TRBV5-4 and TRBJ2-2, with 9 bases aligning to TRBD2. The CDR3 is 18 amino acids. The V segment lost 5 bases and the J segment 1 base; nucleotides outside the gene matches: 12. Germline V gene lookup returns CDR1 SGHNT and CDR2 YYREEE (reference sequence). The CDR3 protein is CASRGDSRLAVNTGELFF. CDR3 sequence (DNA): TGTGCCAGCAGAGGGGACAGTAGACTAGCGGTGAACACCGGGGAGCTGTTTTTT. Full variable domain (rest looked up from reference TRBV5-4 and TRBJ2-2): ETGVTQSPTHLIKTRGQQVTLRCSSQSGHNTVSWYQQALGQGPQFIFQYYREEENGRGNFPPRFSGLQFPNYSSELNVNALELDDSALYLCASRGDSRLAVNTGELFFGEGSRLTVL.

This clone turned up a few times. The V call is TRBV29-1, the J call TRBJ2-3, with D maybe TRBD2 (7 bases). The V and J ends lost 3 bases and 4 bases respectively, with 17 bases between them. Germline CDR1 SQVTM, CDR2 ANQGSEA. CDR3 length equals 15 residues. CDR3: CSVENREGPADTQYF. CDR3 nucleotide sequence: TGCAGCGTTGAGAACAGGGAGGGCCCCGCAGATACGCAGTATTTT.

The genes are TRBV5-1 and TRBJ2-3; 7 bases align to TRBD2. CDR1 SGHRS and CDR2 YFSETQ come from the germline V gene. The ends lost 4 bases at V and 6 bases at J; junction bases unmatched: 14. CDR3 length: 16 residues. CDR3 coding DNA: TGCGCCAGCAGCCTCCGGGGGGTAGCCGGTGGTGATACGCAGTATTTT. It yields the protein CASSLRGVAGGDTQYF.

Of note for this clone: The sample holds other DNA sequences that translate to the same CDR3. This chain uses TRBV29-1 with TRBJ1-1; D is possibly TRBD1 (6 bases). The CDR3 totals 12 residues. V gave up 6 bases and J gave up 5 bases, with 13 bases separating them. CDR1 and CDR2 (germline): SQVTM, ANQGSEA. In nucleotides, the CDR3 is TGCAGCGTGAGAACAGGGAATACTGAAGCTTTCTTT. This encodes CSVRTGNTEAFF. The entire variable domain, with the rest obtained from reference TRBV29-1 and TRBJ1-1, is as follows: SAVISQKPSRDICQRGTSLTIQCQVDSQVTMMFWYRQQPGQSLTLIATANQGSEATYESGFVIDKFPISRPNLTFSTLTVSNMSPEDSSIYLCSVRTGNTEAFFGQGTRLTVV.

The chain employs TRBV27 and TRBJ1-1, with D maybe TRBD1 (6 bases). CDR1 and CDR2 from the germline V gene are MNHEY and SMNVEV (reference sequence). V was clipped by 7 bases and J by 0 bases, with 21 bases between them. This CDR3 spans 17 amino acids. The CDR3 reads CASKFTSTGPMNTEAFF. CDR3 coding DNA: TGTGCCAGCAAGTTTACCTCGACAGGTCCCATGAACACTGAAGCTTTCTTT.

J is TRBJ1-5 and V is TRBV6-6, with D possibly being TRBD1 (6 bases). This CDR3 contains 15 residues. Germline CDR1 and CDR2: MNHNY and SVGAGI (reference sequence). V was pared by 7 bases and J by 2 bases, with 15 bases between. The CDR3 loop reads CASTRAGGGNQPQHF. The CDR3 DNA is TGTGCCAGCACCCGAGCGGGGGGCGGCAATCAGCCCCAGCATTTT.

The V gene is TRBV11-2, the J gene TRBJ2-7; D possibly corresponds to TRBD1 (5 bases). CDR1 is SGHAT, CDR2 FQNNGV, per germline. V lost 8 bases, J lost 3 bases, and 14 bases lay in between. The CDR3 has 13 amino acids. The CDR3, as DNA: TGTGCCAGCGATAGGGGTACCCGCTACGAGCAGTACTTC. This translates into CASDRGTRYEQYF.

The chain uses TRBV5-5 and TRBJ2-2; 8 positions agree with TRBD2. With V trimmed by 6 bases and J by 4 bases, 5 bases remained unmatched. CDR1 SGHKS and CDR2 YYEKEE come from the germline V gene (reference sequence). The CDR3 is made up of 14 amino acids. The CDR3 region has the DNA TGTGCCAGCACGCGGGAGGCTGGCACCGGGGAGCTGTTTTTT. Its protein product is CASTREAGTGELFF.

This clone has a handful of counts. The CDR3 loop reads CASSGRGGVTDTQYF. The CDR3 DNA is TGTGCCAGCAGCGGCCGGGGGGGAGTTACAGATACGCAGTATTTT. This sequence joins TRBV2 and TRBJ2-3; 8 bases agree with TRBD2. CDR3 size: 15 residues. CDR1 SNHLY and CDR2 FYNNEI come from the germline V gene. The junction had 8 bases not matched to a gene; V was cut back by 6 bases and J by 3 bases.

V is TRBV5-1 and J is TRBJ2-1; D may be TRBD2 (5 bases). The V and J ends lost 5 bases and 9 bases respectively, with 9 bases between them. This CDR3 comprises 11 residues. Germline CDR1 reads SGHRS; CDR2 reads YFSETQ. For the CDR3, the DNA is TGCGCCAGCAGTCACGGACTTGAGCAGTTCTTC. This encodes CASSHGLEQFF.

The V gene is TRBV28, the J gene TRBJ1-3; D not resolved. Trimming removed 3 bases at V and 2 bases at J, with 11 bases between. Germline V gene sequence: CDR1 MDHEN, CDR2 SYDVKM. The CDR3 runs 15 residues. CDR3 DNA: TGTGCCAGCAGTTTGCGGGGTATCACTGGAAACACCATATATTTT. Its protein product is CASSLRGITGNTIYF.

The chain recombines TRBV19 with TRBJ2-7; tentatively, D is TRBD2 (6 bases). CDR3 length: 16 residues. The germline V and J ends were trimmed by 6 bases and 0 bases, with 18 bases remaining between them. Looked up from germline, CDR1 is LNHDA and CDR2 is SQIVND (reference sequence). The CDR3 sequence: CASSRLRDSRSYEQYF. The CDR3 coding sequence is TGTGCCAGTAGCCGCCTCCGGGACTCCCGCTCCTACGAGCAGTACTTC.

The V call is TRBV10-3, the J call TRBJ2-1; possibly TRBD2 for D (5 bases). Germline V lookup: CDR1 ENHRY, CDR2 SYGVKD. The CDR3 spans 16 residues. The V end lost 3 bases, the J end lost 6 bases, and 18 bases lay between the germline ends. The CDR3 coding sequence is TGTGCCATCAGTGAAATTCGACACGGCGGGTCCAATGAGCAGTTCTTC. Translated: CAISEIRHGGSNEQFF.

This clone was counted between two and nine times. The rearrangement uses TRBV19 and TRBJ1-5; D is uncertain. Germline V gene sequence: CDR1 LNHDA, CDR2 SQIVND (reference sequence). V lost 7 bases and J 0 bases, leaving 13 bases between the germline ends. The CDR3 totals 15 residues. As DNA, the CDR3 is TGTGCCAGTAACTGGGCCACTCATAGCAATCAGCCCCAGCATTTT. Translated, it gives CASNWATHSNQPQHF.